Here is one TCR beta chain with its context. The record originates from a study of blood T cell repertoires in COVID-19. Across the whole study: Material from acute and convalescent COVID-19 was sourced from the United States, Italy and Spain. Sample material is recorded as cDNA or gDNA derived from T cells, B-cell-depleted T cells, or PBMCs.

Original processing notes: Researchers report that nucleated cell counts were estimated from reference gene primer amplification. Method: immunoSEQ multiplex PCR; TCRdb's copy keeps in-frame clones and lacks some. V, J and clone size derive from that table, while D and trimming were established from the DNA sequence. The sample consists of about 240,000 clones, around four fifths of them appearing once. The CDR3 totals 15 residues. CDR1 is ENHRY, CDR2 SYGVKD, per germline. Trimming shortened V by 8 bases and J by 2 bases, and 19 bases separated the two germline ends. This TCR was sampled from a woman in her sixties or seventies with active or convalescent COVID-19. The sample was peripheral blood. J is TRBJ2-7 and V is TRBV10-3; maybe TRBD1 (6 bases). The CDR3 region is CAISPSGQKTYEQYF. The CDR3 nucleotides are TGTGCCATCTCCCCCTCAGGACAGAAGACCTACGAGCAGTACTTC.